These 32 T cell receptor beta chains originate from one sample sequenced in a study of identifying expanded T cells in peripheral blood. Libraries were prepared by immunoSEQ multiplex PCR; TCRdb keeps only in-frame clonotypes and omits some of them. The sample records roughly 100,000 clones, about 91% being singletons. Sequenced material: blood. The receptors were gathered from a person aged 18-69 years in good health.

Only one count was recorded for this clone. The chain employs TRBV7-9 and TRBJ1-2; no clear D gene. This CDR3 comprises 12 residues. The V end was cut by 3 bases, the J end by 8 bases, with 10 bases between. The germline V gene has CDR1 SEHNR and CDR2 FQNEAQ (reference sequence). CDR3 in amino acids: CASSFQMVGYTF. The CDR3 region has the DNA TGTGCCAGCAGCTTTCAGATGGTCGGCTACACCTTC.

The V and J genes are TRBV6-5 and TRBJ2-1; D is ambiguous. Germline V gene lookup returns CDR1 MNHEY and CDR2 SVGAGI. The V and J ends lost 6 bases and 9 bases respectively, with 18 bases between them. The CDR3 is 14 amino acids. This chain's CDR3 is CASRTQATVREQFF. CDR3 nucleotide sequence: TGTGCCAGCAGAACCCAAGCTACCGTTCGTGAGCAGTTCTTC.

The chain has TRBV29-1 and TRBJ2-3, with TRBD2 identical over 12 bases. Unmatched junction bases numbered 8, after V lost 0 bases and J lost 4 bases. The CDR3 spans 17 residues. CDR1 is SQVTM, CDR2 ANQGSEA, per germline. CDR3 sequence: CSVEDRASGGDPDTQYF. DNA for the CDR3: TGCAGCGTTGAAGATCGTGCTAGCGGGGGGGATCCAGATACGCAGTATTTT.

The rearrangement uses TRBV30 and TRBJ1-1; D unclear. Between the trimmed V and J ends, which lost 5 bases and 4 bases, there was a span of 8 bases. This CDR3 has 11 residues. Germline CDR1 GTSNPN, CDR2 SVGIG (reference sequence). The CDR3 DNA sequence: TGTGCCTGGGGCCGGGGCACTGAAGCTTTCTTT. It specifies CAWGRGTEAFF.

CDR3 DNA sequence: TGTGCCAGCAGCTTGCGGACAGGGGGCTTTTTGAGATATGGCTACACCTTC. As protein: CASSLRTGGFLRYGYTF. This chain uses TRBV5-6 with TRBJ1-2, with TRBD1 identical over 11 bases. This CDR3 region has 17 residues. Per the germline V gene, CDR1 is SGHDT and CDR2 is YYEEEE. V lost 1 base, J lost 5 bases, and 10 bases stayed unmatched.

In this sample, this clone is medium-sized. This chain links TRBV7-2 with TRBJ2-7, with a weak D call TRBD2 (6 bases). The CDR3 covers 15 residues. Germline lookup yields CDR1 SGHTA and CDR2 FQGNSA. Trimming removed 1 base at V and 2 bases at J, with 12 bases between. CDR3 sequence: CASSLGSGQTYEQYF. CDR3 coding DNA: TGTGCCAGCAGCTTAGGAAGCGGGCAGACCTACGAGCAGTACTTC.

The genes are TRBV21-1 and TRBJ2-7. TRBV21-1 is flagged as a pseudogene. This CDR3 has 13 residues. Written as DNA, the CDR3 is TGTGCCAGCAGCAAAGGAGGGGACGACGAGCAGTACTTC. Its protein is CASSKGGDDEQYF.

The chain links TRBV5-1 to TRBJ1-2; a weak D match, TRBD1 (5 bases). Trimming stripped 2 bases from V and 0 bases from J, with 14 bases between. In germline, CDR1 is SGHRS, CDR2 YFSETQ. CDR3 length: 16 residues. CDR3 nucleotides: TGCGCCAGCAGCTTTGGGACCTTCAGGGCTAACTATGGCTACACCTTC. It encodes CASSFGTFRANYGYTF.

This chain uses TRBV6-6 with TRBJ1-1; perhaps TRBD1 as D (6 bases). The CDR3 totals 15 residues. Trimming left V 5 bases short and J 0 bases short, with 13 bases between. The V gene's germline CDR1 is MNHNY and CDR2 SVGAGI (reference sequence). CDR3 sequence: CASSPTTGLNTEAFF. The CDR3 coding sequence is TGTGCCAGCAGTCCGACGACAGGTCTGAACACTGAAGCTTTCTTT.

The chain uses TRBV15 and TRBJ1-1; D remains ambiguous. This CDR3 has 15 amino acids. The V gene's germline CDR1 is LNHNV and CDR2 YYDKDF (reference sequence). V was cut by 0 bases and J by 0 bases, with 8 bases left in between. Here the CDR3 reads CATSREGQMNTEAFF. CDR3 nucleotide sequence: TGTGCCACCAGCAGAGAAGGCCAGATGAACACTGAAGCTTTCTTT.

The rearrangement links TRBV27 to TRBJ2-1, with 11 nucleotides matching TRBD1. V was pared by 8 bases and J by 6 bases, with 9 bases of the junction left unmatched. This CDR3 comprises 15 residues. Germline CDR1 is MNHEY and CDR2 is SMNVEV (reference sequence). As DNA, the CDR3 is TGTGCCAGCTGGGACAGGGGGGGATTGACCAATGAGCAGTTCTTC. Translation: CASWDRGGLTNEQFF.

The chain links TRBV30 to TRBJ1-1; D gene unclear. The CDR3 has 14 amino acids. Between the trimmed V and J ends, which lost 0 bases and 4 bases, there was a span of 12 bases. Germline lookup yields CDR1 GTSNPN and CDR2 SVGIG (reference sequence). The CDR3 is CAWSVLRATTEAFF. In DNA, the CDR3 is TGTGCCTGGAGTGTTCTTAGGGCGACCACTGAAGCTTTCTTT.

The V and J genes are TRBV11-3 and TRBJ2-1; 13 bases align to TRBD2. V was pared by 5 bases and J by 8 bases, with 3 bases of the junction left unmatched. The germline V gene encodes CDR1 SGHNT and CDR2 YENEEA. This CDR3 contains 14 residues. The CDR3 DNA sequence: TGTGCCAGCAGCCCGGGACTAGCGGGACATGAGCAGTTCTTC. It codes for CASSPGLAGHEQFF.

Within the sample, this clone is medium-sized. The chain employs TRBV7-9 and TRBJ2-1, with 11 bases lining up with TRBD2. The CDR3 length is 16 residues. The V and J ends lost 5 bases and 0 bases, in that order; junction bases with no gene match: 3. Germline-derived CDR1 and CDR2 are SEHNR and FQNEAQ (reference sequence). The CDR3 nucleotides read TGTGCCAGCAGCCCAACTAGCGGGGGCTCCTACAATGAGCAGTTCTTC. Encoded protein: CASSPTSGGSYNEQFF.

The CDR3 nucleotides read TGCGCCAGCAGCTTGACAGGGTTCACTGAAGCTTTCTTT. Its protein is CASSLTGFTEAFF. The chain links TRBV5-1 to TRBJ1-1, with D possibly being TRBD1 (6 bases). CDR1 is SGHRS, CDR2 YFSETQ, per germline. This CDR3 contains 13 residues. The ends were cut back, 1 base at V and 4 bases at J, with 8 bases in the middle. The entire variable domain, with the rest obtained from reference TRBV5-1 and TRBJ1-1, is as follows: KAGVTQTPRYLIKTRGQQVTLSCSPISGHRSVSWYQQTPGQGLQFLFEYFSETQRNKGNFPGRFSGRQFSNSRSEMNVSTLELGDSALYLCASSLTGFTEAFFGQGTRLTVV.

The V gene is TRBV2, the J gene TRBJ2-5; perhaps TRBD1 as D (6 bases). Germline-derived CDR1 and CDR2 are SNHLY and FYNNEI. The V and J ends lost 0 bases and 7 bases respectively, with 18 bases between them. The CDR3 has 16 amino acids. The CDR3 coding sequence is TGTGCCAGCAGTGAAGCTAGGCTAGGGGGAAGGGGGACCCAGTACTTC. It encodes CASSEARLGGRGTQYF.

J is TRBJ1-4 and V is TRBV19; perhaps TRBD1 as D (6 bases). Germline assignment: CDR1 LNHDA and CDR2 SQIVND (reference sequence). There are 13 residues in the CDR3. Trimming removed 10 bases at V and 4 bases at J, with 13 bases between. The CDR3 reads CATTRTVNEKLFF. For the CDR3, the DNA is TGTGCCACCACGAGGACAGTTAATGAAAAACTGTTTTTT.

This chain links TRBV5-1 with TRBJ1-5, with D perhaps TRBD1 (5 bases). V lost 0 bases to trimming and J lost 0 bases, with 10 bases between them. The CDR3 loop spans 16 amino acids. The V gene's germline CDR1 is SGHRS and CDR2 YFSETQ. CDR3: CASSLGGAGSNQPQHF. The CDR3 region has the DNA TGCGCCAGCAGCTTGGGTGGGGCGGGTAGCAATCAGCCCCAGCATTTT.

This chain joins TRBV5-8 and TRBJ2-2; D not certain. The germline V gene encodes CDR1 SGHTS and CDR2 YDEGEE. V lost 5 bases and J lost 5, with 7 bases in between. The CDR3 runs 12 residues. The CDR3 DNA sequence: TGTGCCAGCAGGCCAGTGACCGGGGAGCTGTTTTTT. Encoded protein: CASRPVTGELFF. The full variable domain, rest sourced from reference TRBV5-8 and TRBJ2-2, is EAGVTQSPTHLIKTRGQQATLRCSPISGHTSVYWYQQALGLGLQFLLWYDEGEERNRGNFPPRFSGRQFPNYSSELNVNALELEDSALYLCASRPVTGELFFGEGSRLTVL.

The chain couples TRBV29-1 to TRBJ2-1, with 12 bases matching TRBD2. CDR1 is SQVTM, CDR2 ANQGSEA, per germline. V shed 7 bases and J 4 bases; nucleotides not matched to a gene: 11. The CDR3 length is 16 residues. The CDR3 spells CSARLAGAGVYNEQFF. In nucleotides, the CDR3 is TGCAGCGCACGACTAGCGGGGGCCGGGGTTTACAATGAGCAGTTCTTC.

The chain is built from TRBV7-9 and TRBJ2-3; possible D gene TRBD2, 6 bases. Per the germline V gene, CDR1 is SEHNR and CDR2 is FQNEAQ (reference sequence). CDR3 length: 15 amino acids. Between the trimmed V and J ends, which lost 3 bases and 5 bases, there was a span of 15 bases. The CDR3 sequence: CASSFPEGLKDTQYF. CDR3 bases: TGTGCCAGCAGCTTCCCGGAGGGCCTTAAAGATACGCAGTATTTT.

The CDR3 loop reads CASSPKWGDSYEQYF. The CDR3, as DNA: TGTGCCAGCAGCCCTAAGTGGGGGGACTCCTACGAGCAGTACTTC. V is TRBV9 and J is TRBJ2-7; D is perhaps TRBD2 (6 bases). The V gene lost 4 bases and the J gene lost 0 bases, with 14 bases spanning the gap. Germline-derived CDR1 and CDR2 are SGDLS and YYNGEE. This CDR3 has 15 amino acids.

The V call is TRBV11-1, the J call TRBJ2-7; D might be TRBD2 (5 bases). CDR3 length: 15 residues. V lost 2 bases to trimming and J lost 5 bases, with 16 bases between them. Germline V gene data show CDR1 as SGHAT and CDR2 as FQDESV (reference sequence). The CDR3 nucleotides read TGTGCCAGCAGCTTATCTATCCGAGGGCGGCACGAGCAGTACTTC. Protein: CASSLSIRGRHEQYF.

The rearrangement links TRBV18 to TRBJ1-5; TRBD1 might be the D (5 bases). The germline V gene has CDR1 KGHSH and CDR2 LQKENI. The CDR3 runs to 16 residues. Trimming removed 0 bases at V and 9 bases at J, with 18 bases between. CDR3 region: CASSPPGLGEERPQHF. The CDR3 bases are TGTGCCAGCTCACCACCGGGGCTGGGAGAGGAGAGGCCCCAGCATTTT.

The chain recombines TRBV2 with TRBJ2-1; 9 nucleotides match TRBD2. The ends lost 8 bases at V and 5 bases at J; junction bases unmatched: 4. From germline, CDR1 is SNHLY and CDR2 FYNNEI. The CDR3 loop spans 13 amino acids. CDR3 bases: TGTGCCAGCGGACTAGCGAGACACAATGAGCAGTTCTTC. This gives the protein CASGLARHNEQFF.

V and J are TRBV5-1 and TRBJ1-4; D gene unclear. V gave up 2 bases and J gave up 2 bases, with 10 bases separating them. Germline V CDR1 and CDR2: SGHRS, YFSETQ. This CDR3 is built from 15 residues. CDR3 in DNA: TGCGCCAGCAGCTTCTCGGGGTACACTAATGAAAAACTGTTTTTT. Protein product: CASSFSGYTNEKLFF.

The chain carries TRBV7-7 and TRBJ2-2; possible D gene TRBD1, 5 bases. Trimming removed 3 bases at V and 0 bases at J, with 17 bases between. The CDR3 contains 18 residues. Germline V gene data show CDR1 as SSHAT and CDR2 as FNYEAQ (reference sequence). The CDR3 region is CASSFPRHLRANTGELFF. CDR3 nucleotides: TGTGCCAGCAGCTTTCCGAGACACCTCAGGGCGAACACCGGGGAGCTGTTTTTT.

V usage is TRBV7-2 and J usage is TRBJ2-7, with 10 bases identical to TRBD1. The CDR3 length is 15 residues. J gave up 2 bases and V 1 base, and 2 bases lay outside the gene matches. Germline V gives CDR1 SGHTA, CDR2 FQGNSA. CDR3 sequence: CASSLVGTGAYEQYF. For the CDR3, the DNA is TGTGCCAGCAGCTTAGTCGGGACAGGGGCCTACGAGCAGTACTTC.

This sequence joins TRBV4-3 and TRBJ1-2; possibly TRBD1 for D (6 bases). Germline V CDR1 and CDR2: LGHNA, YSLEER. This CDR3 region has 16 residues. V was cut by 1 base and J by 1 base, with 13 bases left in between. The CDR3 sequence is CASSQGPGHLNYGYTF. The CDR3 nucleotides are TGCGCCAGCAGCCAAGGTCCGGGACATCTTAACTATGGCTACACCTTC.

The J gene is TRBJ2-3, the V gene TRBV6-1; D gene uncertain. The CDR3 is made up of 13 amino acids. The germline V and J ends were trimmed by 2 bases and 7 bases, with 10 bases remaining between them. Germline CDR1 MNHNS, CDR2 SASEGT. CDR3: CASSENWGHTQYF. For the CDR3, the DNA is TGTGCCAGCAGTGAAAATTGGGGTCATACGCAGTATTTT.

The DNA of the CDR3 is TGTGCCAGCAGCCCTCCCGACAGGGGAGGTGGCTACACCTTC. Translation gives CASSPPDRGGGYTF. The V gene is TRBV5-6, the J gene TRBJ1-2; 8 nucleotides align to TRBD1. From germline, CDR1 is SGHDT and CDR2 YYEEEE. This CDR3 is 14 amino acids long. The trim removed 4 bases at V and 7 bases at J, leaving 9 bases unmatched.

V is TRBV4-3 and J is TRBJ1-3, with unresolved D. Germline CDR1 reads LGHNA; CDR2 reads YSLEER. The CDR3 covers 15 residues. V dropped 1 base and J dropped 0 bases, with 7 bases sitting between them. The chain's CDR3 is CASSQGGSSGNTIYF. The CDR3 DNA is TGCGCCAGCAGCCAAGGGGGTTCCTCTGGAAACACCATATATTTT.